A single sample is the source of the 30 T cell receptor beta chains below, sequenced in a study of beta chain features in type 1 diabetes. cDNA synthesis used the whole RNA isolate, giving expressed TCRB sequences. The table came from immunoSEQ multiplex PCR; TCRdb's copy has only in-frame clones and leaves some out. The sample shows some 270,000 clones, around an eighth of them seen only once. The sequenced sample consisted of naive CD4+ T cells from blood. All receptors come from a woman between 35 and 50 years old in good health.

This clone was seen a handful of times. The chain uses TRBV11-2 and TRBJ2-7, with D unclear. The CDR3 is 11 residues long. Germline values: CDR1 SGHAT, CDR2 FQNNGV. V was trimmed by 1 base and J by 6 bases, leaving 4 bases between them. The CDR3 region is CASSLVGEQYF. The CDR3 nucleotides read TGTGCCAGCAGCTTAGTCGGCGAGCAGTACTTC.

The chain uses TRBV16 and TRBJ1-2; D not certain. Between the trimmed V and J ends, which lost 0 bases and 3 bases, there was a span of 11 bases. Germline-derived CDR1 and CDR2 are KGHSY and FQNENV. The CDR3 consists of 15 residues. The CDR3 loop is CASSQSRGQDYGYTF. In nucleotides, the CDR3 is TGTGCCAGCAGCCAATCTAGAGGGCAGGACTATGGCTACACCTTC.

This rearrangement joins TRBV9 to TRBJ1-1; 7 nucleotides agree with TRBD1. This CDR3 spans 16 amino acids. V was pared by 0 bases and J by 0 bases, with 5 bases of the junction left unmatched. Per the germline V gene, CDR1 is SGDLS and CDR2 is YYNGEE. Here the CDR3 reads CASSVGGTAMNTEAFF. Written as DNA, the CDR3 is TGTGCCAGCAGCGTAGGAGGGACAGCCATGAACACTGAAGCTTTCTTT.

This clone has a single count. The CDR3 DNA reads TGTGCCAGCAGTTACCGGGACAGGGGACGGGGCACTGAAGCTTTCTTT. It codes for CASSYRDRGRGTEAFF. The rearrangement uses TRBV6-6 and TRBJ1-1; TRBD1 matches 10 bases. The V and J ends lost 2 bases and 4 bases, in that order; junction bases with no gene match: 7. The CDR3 is made up of 16 amino acids. The germline V gene has CDR1 MNHNY and CDR2 SVGAGI (reference sequence).

The J gene is TRBJ1-4, the V gene TRBV5-6; 9 bases fit TRBD1. After removal of 3 bases from V and 8 bases from J, the junction contained 8 bases not matched to a gene. Germline V CDR1 and CDR2: SGHDT, YYEEEE. The CDR3 consists of 15 residues. The CDR3 DNA sequence: TGTGCCAGCAGCTCCGGGGGACAGGGCGACGAAAAACTGTTTTTT. Its translation is CASSSGGQGDEKLFF.

This clone was seen a handful of times. The chain is built from TRBV4-2 and TRBJ2-7; D is possibly TRBD1 (5 bases). With 4 bases removed from V and 1 base from J, the gap between germline ends came to 14 bases. Germline CDR1 LGHNA, CDR2 YNFKEQ. The CDR3 is 15 residues long. The CDR3 nucleotides are TGTGCCAGCAGCCTTGGGGCAGGCCGATCCTACGAGCAGTACTTC. Protein product: CASSLGAGRSYEQYF.

The chain has TRBV7-9 and TRBJ2-7; 9 bases fit TRBD1. Germline V gene lookup returns CDR1 SEHNR and CDR2 FQNEAQ (reference sequence). The CDR3 consists of 15 residues. The junction had 3 bases not matched to a gene; V was cut back by 2 bases and J by 1 base. The CDR3, as DNA: TGTGCCAGCAGCTTAACAGGGGGCAATTCCTACGAGCAGTACTTC. Translation: CASSLTGGNSYEQYF.

This clone was seen only a few times. The V call is TRBV7-9, the J call TRBJ1-6; D call uncertain. Germline-derived CDR1 and CDR2 are SEHNR and FQNEAQ (reference sequence). The CDR3 runs 14 residues. The germline V and J ends were trimmed by 3 bases and 4 bases, with 7 bases remaining between them. CDR3 in DNA: TGTGCCAGCAGCTTGTACCAGTATAATTCACCCCTCCACTTT. Amino acids: CASSLYQYNSPLHF.

The chain carries TRBV20-1 and TRBJ2-1, with 9 bases aligning to TRBD1. This CDR3 contains 11 residues. The germline gives CDR1 DFQATT, CDR2 SNEGSKA (reference sequence). The V gene end was trimmed by 5 bases and the J gene end by 12 bases; junction bases not matched to a gene: 5. CDR3 nucleotides: TGCAGTGCTTCTCCGGGACAGGGGCAGTTCTTC. Translation gives CSASPGQGQFF.

This clone was counted a few times. The chain joins TRBV7-2 to TRBJ2-7; tentative D call: TRBD1 (6 bases). There are 14 residues in the CDR3. CDR1 and CDR2 (germline): SGHTA, FQGNSA. Trimming left V 1 base short and J 1 base short, with 8 bases between. The CDR3 is CASSLGDKSYEQYF. CDR3 bases: TGTGCCAGCAGCTTAGGGGACAAGTCCTACGAGCAGTACTTC.

J is TRBJ2-1 and V is TRBV9, with D possibly being TRBD1 (5 bases). The germline gives CDR1 SGDLS, CDR2 YYNGEE. Trimming left V 1 base short and J 10 bases short, with 9 bases between. CDR3 length: 12 amino acids. The CDR3 loop reads CASSVSRAEQFF. Written as DNA, the CDR3 is TGTGCCAGCAGCGTAAGCAGGGCGGAGCAGTTCTTC. Full variable domain (remainder filled in from reference TRBV9 and TRBJ2-1): DSGVTQTPKHLITATGQRVTLRCSPRSGDLSVYWYQQSLDQGLQFLIQYYNGEERAKGNILERFSAQQFPDLHSELNLSSLELGDSALYFCASSVSRAEQFFGPGTRLTVL.

The sample holds a few counts of this clone. The genes are TRBV25-1 and TRBJ2-1, with 14 bases identical to TRBD2. Germline CDR1 MGHDK, CDR2 SYGVNS. The CDR3 sequence is 18 residues long. In DNA form, the CDR3 reads TGTGCGGGGGGGACTAGCGGGGGTAACGACTACTCCTACAATGAGCAGTTCTTC. This translates into CAGGTSGGNDYSYNEQFF.

This chain connects TRBV7-2 to TRBJ2-7; the match to TRBD1 covers 9 bases. CDR3 length equals 14 residues. The germline gives CDR1 SGHTA, CDR2 FQGNSA. With 5 bases clipped from V and 13 bases from J, the junction kept 15 bases outside the gene matches. CDR3 region: CASSPSPGTGSLYF. Written as DNA, the CDR3 is TGTGCCAGCAGCCCCTCACCCGGGACAGGGAGTTTATACTTC.

The V call is TRBV6-6, the J call TRBJ2-4, with D possibly TRBD2 on 6 matching bases. The V and J ends lost 0 bases and 2 bases respectively, with 8 bases between them. CDR1 and CDR2 from the germline V gene are MNHNY and SVGAGI (reference sequence). The CDR3 is 15 residues long. In DNA, the CDR3 is TGTGCCAGCAGTTACTCTCGGGAGTCCAAAAACATTCAGTACTTC. Translation: CASSYSRESKNIQYF.

The chain is built from TRBV29-1 and TRBJ1-2; 7 positions agree with TRBD1. The CDR3 runs 13 residues. Germline V gene data show CDR1 as SQVTM and CDR2 as ANQGSEA. V lost 3 bases and J lost 2; bases outside the gene matches: 3. The CDR3 coding sequence is TGCAGCGTTGAGAGGGGGCCCAACTATGGCTACACCTTC. Its protein is CSVERGPNYGYTF.

The chain carries TRBV4-1 and TRBJ1-2, with a tentative D call TRBD1 (5 bases). This CDR3 contains 14 residues. Trimming left V 0 bases short and J 2 bases short, with 7 bases between. The germline gives CDR1 MGHRA, CDR2 YSYEKL. DNA of the CDR3: TGCGCCAGCAGCCAAGATCGGGGGAACTATGGCTACACCTTC. It encodes CASSQDRGNYGYTF.

The chain employs TRBV7-9 and TRBJ2-1; D might be TRBD2 (5 bases). V was shortened by 2 bases and J by 6 bases, with 11 bases between the two germline ends. Germline-derived CDR1 and CDR2 are SEHNR and FQNEAQ (reference sequence). CDR3 length equals 14 residues. For the CDR3, the DNA is TGTGCCAGCAGCTTAAGCGGCAGCCGCAATGAGCAGTTCTTC. It codes for CASSLSGSRNEQFF. The full variable domain, in which reference TRBV7-9 and TRBJ2-1 provide the parts outside the CDR3, is DTGVSQNPRHKITKRGQNVTFRCDPISEHNRLYWYRQTLGQGPEFLTYFQNEAQLEKSRLLSDRFSAERPKGSFSTLEIQRTEQGDSAMYLCASSLSGSRNEQFFGPGTRLTVL.

The table lists this clone with a few counts. The chain links TRBV19 to TRBJ2-3, with a tentative D call TRBD2 (6 bases). This CDR3 has 14 residues. Germline V gene lookup returns CDR1 LNHDA and CDR2 SQIVND (reference sequence). V lost 6 bases and J lost 7, with 17 bases in between. As DNA, the CDR3 is TGTGCCAGTAGCTTTCAAGCGGGTGCGAATACGCAGTATTTT. It specifies CASSFQAGANTQYF.

There are a few counts of this clone. The V and J genes are TRBV7-9 and TRBJ1-1; D gene ambiguous. The CDR3 spans 11 residues. The germline V gene has CDR1 SEHNR and CDR2 FQNEAQ (reference sequence). The V end was cut by 4 bases, the J end by 4 bases, with 4 bases between. CDR3 nucleotides: TGTGCCAGCAGCTCGGTCACTGAAGCTTTCTTT. It translates to CASSSVTEAFF.

V is TRBV2 and J is TRBJ2-2, with D possibly TRBD1 on 5 matching bases. The V end lost 7 bases, the J end lost 6 bases, and 15 bases lay between the germline ends. CDR1 and CDR2 (germline): SNHLY, FYNNEI. The CDR3 runs 14 residues. Here the CDR3 reads CASTLGPVPGELFF. The CDR3 bases are TGTGCCAGCACTTTGGGGCCGGTCCCCGGGGAGCTGTTTTTT.

This clone was detected once. The chain uses TRBV27 and TRBJ1-5, with 11 bases aligning to TRBD1. This CDR3 region has 14 residues. Germline CDR1 reads MNHEY; CDR2 reads SMNVEV (reference sequence). With 6 bases clipped from V and 6 bases from J, the junction kept 4 bases outside the gene matches. Written as DNA, the CDR3 is TGTGCCAGCAGGCGGACAGGGGGCCGTCAGCCCCAGCATTTT. This encodes CASRRTGGRQPQHF.

This clone was seen more than once but under ten times. The CDR3 here is CASSFGGESNQPQHF. DNA of the CDR3: TGTGCCAGCAGCTTTGGGGGGGAGAGCAATCAGCCCCAGCATTTT. The V and J genes are TRBV7-2 and TRBJ1-5; maybe TRBD1 (5 bases). V lost 3 bases and J lost 1, with 10 bases in between. The CDR3 totals 15 residues. CDR1 is SGHTA, CDR2 FQGNSA, per germline.

The chain recombines TRBV9 with TRBJ2-5, with D uncertain. There are 12 residues in the CDR3. Germline CDR1 reads SGDLS; CDR2 reads YYNGEE. V was shortened by 3 bases and J by 5 bases, with 8 bases between the two germline ends. CDR3 protein: CASSAHQETQYF. For the CDR3, the DNA is TGTGCCAGCAGCGCCCATCAGGAGACCCAGTACTTC.

CDR3: CASSVTGQGYSPLHF. For the CDR3, the DNA is TGTGCCAGCAGCGTAACGGGACAGGGGTATTCACCCCTCCACTTT. This chain joins TRBV9 and TRBJ1-6; 10 nucleotides agree with TRBD1. The ends lost 1 base at V and 8 bases at J; junction bases unmatched: 3. The germline gives CDR1 SGDLS, CDR2 YYNGEE. The CDR3 is 15 residues long.

This chain links TRBV27 with TRBJ2-1; no definite D call. The CDR3 length is 13 residues. CDR1 and CDR2 (germline): MNHEY, SMNVEV (reference sequence). Trimming left V 6 bases short and J 4 bases short, with 10 bases between. This CDR3 reads CASSATEYNEQFF. CDR3 bases: TGTGCCAGCAGCGCTACAGAATACAATGAGCAGTTCTTC.

The chain joins TRBV10-1 to TRBJ1-2; TRBD1 matches 7 bases. Germline CDR1 is WNHNN and CDR2 is SYGVQD (reference sequence). Trimming took 2 bases from V and 6 from J; bases not matched to a gene: 3. The CDR3 sequence is 13 residues long. The CDR3 protein is CASSEGTDHGYTF. The CDR3 DNA sequence: TGCGCCAGCAGTGAGGGGACAGATCATGGCTACACCTTC.

V and J are TRBV6-5 and TRBJ2-3; 7 bases fit TRBD1. Looked up from germline, CDR1 is MNHEY and CDR2 is SVGAGI. This CDR3 spans 15 amino acids. V trimming: 2 bases; J trimming: 1 base; junction bases outside the gene matches: 3. The chain's CDR3 is CASSYAGQGTDTQYF. Written as DNA, the CDR3 is TGTGCCAGCAGTTACGCAGGACAGGGCACAGATACGCAGTATTTT.

V is TRBV2 and J is TRBJ1-2, with 7 bases fitting TRBD1. The J segment lost 8 bases and the V segment lost 5 bases, leaving 11 bases of the junction unmatched. The CDR3 runs to 14 residues. Germline V lookup: CDR1 SNHLY, CDR2 FYNNEI. CDR3 residues: CASSTNRGSMGYTF. CDR3 bases: TGTGCCAGCAGTACCAACAGGGGAAGTATGGGCTACACCTTC.

The gene calls are TRBV10-3 and TRBJ2-5, with TRBD2 matching over 7 bases. Germline loops: CDR1 ENHRY, CDR2 SYGVKD. V lost 6 bases and J lost 2; bases outside the gene matches: 6. The CDR3 has 14 residues. The CDR3 sequence: CAIRKMGGQETQYF. The CDR3 bases are TGTGCCATCAGAAAAATGGGGGGGCAAGAGACCCAGTACTTC.

This clone was counted a few times. The V and J genes are TRBV5-1 and TRBJ2-1; D not certain. Deletions cut 1 base from V and 9 bases from J, with 14 bases between. This CDR3 has 14 residues. Per the germline V gene, CDR1 is SGHRS and CDR2 is YFSETQ. The CDR3 spells CASSLSPDPGEQFF. The CDR3 DNA reads TGCGCCAGCAGCTTGTCCCCAGACCCAGGTGAGCAGTTCTTC.